This TCR beta chain was documented in a study of cytomegalovirus exposure and HLA in healthy donors. 13 Jbeta primers and 60 Vbeta primers were used for the PCR. Sequencing was performed with immunoSEQ multiplex PCR; in TCRdb, only in-frame clones are kept and a portion is missing. The sample yields approximately 190,000 clones, of which the top ten take up 5.5% to 7.5%. Looked up from germline, CDR1 is MNHEY and CDR2 is SVGAGI. The CDR3 sequence is 13 residues long. The ends were cut back, 7 bases at V and 5 bases at J, with 14 bases in the middle. The material sequenced was PBMCs. The sequence derives from a young man in good health and CMV-seronegative. This chain connects TRBV6-5 to TRBJ2-5; weak D call: TRBD2 (6 bases). CDR3 residues: CASTRARGETQYF. In DNA, the CDR3 is TGTGCCAGCACTCGCGCGCGGGGTGAGACCCAGTACTTC.